The 6 T cell receptor beta chains presented below share a single source sample, sequenced in a study of blood T cell repertoires in COVID-19. The table came from immunoSEQ multiplex PCR; TCRdb's copy has only in-frame clones and leaves some out. In the table there are some 350,000 clones, around 86% of which are singletons. The specimen sequenced was peripheral blood. These receptors were obtained from a woman aged 45-65 years with COVID-19, enrolled during active disease.

V is TRBV7-9 and J is TRBJ2-1; TRBD2 aligns across 10 bases. CDR3 size: 15 residues. Trimming cost V 1 base and J 10 bases; bases outside gene matches: 7. Germline CDR1 reads SEHNR; CDR2 reads FQNEAQ (reference sequence). CDR3 loop: CASSLGGLASTEQFF. The CDR3 bases are TGTGCCAGCAGCTTAGGGGGACTAGCGAGCACAGAGCAGTTCTTC. Full variable domain (remainder filled in from reference TRBV7-9 and TRBJ2-1): DTGVSQNPRHKITKRGQNVTFRCDPISEHNRLYWYRQTLGQGPEFLTYFQNEAQLEKSRLLSDRFSAERPKGSFSTLEIQRTEQGDSAMYLCASSLGGLASTEQFFGPGTRLTVL.

This chain connects TRBV5-1 to TRBJ2-3, with D possibly matching TRBD2 (5 bases). Per the germline V gene, CDR1 is SGHRS and CDR2 is YFSETQ. Trimming shortened V by 0 bases and J by 4 bases, and 12 bases separated the two germline ends. CDR3 length: 15 amino acids. Written as DNA, the CDR3 is TGCGCCAGCAGCTTGGCCAGCGGCCCCTCAGATACGCAGTATTTT. It encodes CASSLASGPSDTQYF.

The rearrangement joins TRBV6-2 or TRBV6-3 to TRBJ1-5; TRBD1 agrees at 11 bases. With V trimmed by 6 bases and J by 5 bases, 12 bases remained unmatched. Germline assignment: CDR1 MNHEY and CDR2 SVGEGT. The CDR3 is made up of 17 amino acids. The CDR3: CASSLFWTGGLDQPQHF. CDR3 DNA sequence: TGTGCCAGCAGCCTTTTCTGGACAGGGGGCCTTGATCAGCCCCAGCATTTT.

The chain links TRBV9 to TRBJ2-1; 11 nucleotides match TRBD2. Germline V gene lookup returns CDR1 SGDLS and CDR2 YYNGEE. Germline trimming cut 2 bases from V and 5 bases from J; bases unmatched to any gene: 3. The CDR3 spans 15 residues. The CDR3 reads CASSVASGRHNEQFF. As DNA, the CDR3 is TGTGCCAGCAGCGTGGCTAGCGGGAGGCACAATGAGCAGTTCTTC.

V gene TRBV27 combines with J gene TRBJ2-7, with 8 bases fitting TRBD2. This CDR3 spans 14 amino acids. J lost 3 bases, V lost 7 bases, and 8 bases had no gene match. The germline V gene encodes CDR1 MNHEY and CDR2 SMNVEV (reference sequence). Here the CDR3 DNA reads TGTGCCAGCACCCTAAGCGGGAGTAGCTACGAGCAGTACTTC. Protein sequence: CASTLSGSSYEQYF.

This sequence joins TRBV4-2 and TRBJ1-5; D is undetermined. Germline V gives CDR1 LGHNA, CDR2 YNFKEQ. Trimming stripped 0 bases from V and 7 bases from J, with 7 bases between. The CDR3 totals 13 residues. The DNA for the CDR3 is TGTGCCAGCAGCCAAGATCGCGGGCAGCCCCAGCATTTT. This translates into CASSQDRGQPQHF.